This T cell receptor (beta chain) was observed in a study of technical replicates of blood from a handful of donors. This CDR3 has 16 amino acids. From germline, CDR1 is SGHAT and CDR2 FQNNGV. V shed 5 bases, J shed 8 bases, and the junction held 16 bases outside the gene matches. The protocol was immunoSEQ multiplex PCR, while the TCRdb copy is restricted to in-frame clones and leaves out a portion. The sample lists approximately 59,000 clones, around 88% occurring once. The sequence was obtained from a human donor in good health. Some clones in this sample may be carry-over from other donors' samples. The rearrangement links TRBV11-2 to TRBJ1-2; 8 bases are shared with TRBD1. The sample comprised PBMCs. The CDR3 here is CASSLSSGTGFGGYTF. DNA for the CDR3: TGTGCCAGCAGCCTGTCCTCCGGGACAGGTTTCGGAGGCTACACCTTC.